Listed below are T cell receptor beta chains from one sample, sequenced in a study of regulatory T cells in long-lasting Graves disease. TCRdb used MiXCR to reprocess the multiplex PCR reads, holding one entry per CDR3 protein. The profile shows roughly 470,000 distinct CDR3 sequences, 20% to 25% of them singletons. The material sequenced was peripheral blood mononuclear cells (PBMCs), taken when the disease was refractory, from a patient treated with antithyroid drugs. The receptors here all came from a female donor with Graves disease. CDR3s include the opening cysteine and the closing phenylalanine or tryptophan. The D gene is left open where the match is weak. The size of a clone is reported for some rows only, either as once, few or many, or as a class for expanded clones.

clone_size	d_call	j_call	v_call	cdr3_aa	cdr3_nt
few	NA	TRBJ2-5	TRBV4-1	CASSQDRLPTEETQYF	TGCGCCAGCAGCCAAGATCGGTTACCGACCGAAGAGACCCAGTACTTC
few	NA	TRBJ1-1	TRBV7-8	CASSLRDEAFF	TGTGCCAGCAGCTTAAGGGATGAAGCTTTCTTT
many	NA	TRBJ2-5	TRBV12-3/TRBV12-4	CASRVTGQETQYF	TGTGCCAGCAGAGTAACAGGGCAAGAGACCCAGTACTTC
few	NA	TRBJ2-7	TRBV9	CASSPLPLGGEQYF	TGTGCCAGCAGCCCCCTCCCCCTAGGTGGTGAGCAGTACTTC
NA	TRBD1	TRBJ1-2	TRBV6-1	CASSPGTGISYGYTF	TGTGCCAGCAGTCCCGGGACAGGAATCTCCTATGGCTACACCTTC
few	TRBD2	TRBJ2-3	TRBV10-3	CAISETSGRDLTDTQYF	TGTGCCATCTCCGAGACTAGCGGGAGGGACCTCACAGATACGCAGTATTTT
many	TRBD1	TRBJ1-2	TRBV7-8	CASSPGTGTSAYYGYTF	TGTGCCAGCAGCCCCGGGACAGGGACTTCAGCTTACTATGGCTACACCTTC
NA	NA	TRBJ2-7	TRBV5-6	CASSVAPSYEQYF	TGTGCCAGCAGCGTAGCCCCCTCCTACGAGCAGTACTTC
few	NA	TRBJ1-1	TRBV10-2	CASRDAGVAFF	TGCGCCAGCAGGGACGCAGGGGTAGCTTTCTTT
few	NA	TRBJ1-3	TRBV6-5	CASSYRESGNTIYF	TGTGCCAGCAGTTACCGTGAGTCTGGAAACACCATATATTTT
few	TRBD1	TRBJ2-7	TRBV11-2	CASSRQGPWAEQYF	TGTGCCAGCAGCCGACAGGGCCCCTGGGCCGAGCAGTACTTC
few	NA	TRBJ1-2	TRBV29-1	CSVQGGQGDYGYTF	TGCAGCGTCCAAGGAGGTCAGGGAGACTATGGCTACACCTTC
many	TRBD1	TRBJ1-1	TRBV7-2	CASSLQRRGWTEAFF	TGTGCCAGCAGCTTACAACGCAGGGGGTGGACTGAAGCTTTCTTT
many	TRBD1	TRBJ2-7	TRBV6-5	CASSYSTGTASYEQYF	TGTGCCAGCAGTTACTCGACCGGGACAGCCTCCTACGAGCAGTACTTC
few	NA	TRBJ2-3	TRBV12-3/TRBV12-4	CASSFQAGSGDTQYF	TGTGCCAGCAGTTTTCAAGCGGGTTCAGGAGATACGCAGTATTTT
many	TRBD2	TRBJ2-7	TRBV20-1	CSASSLAGDGGYF	TGCAGTGCTAGCTCTTTAGCGGGAGATGGTGGGTACTTC
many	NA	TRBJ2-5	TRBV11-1	CASSATGHETQYF	TGTGCCAGCAGCGCCACAGGGCACGAGACCCAGTACTTC
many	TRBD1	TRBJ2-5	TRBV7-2	CASSPGQGPETQYF	TGTGCCAGCAGCCCGGGACAGGGGCCAGAGACCCAGTACTTC
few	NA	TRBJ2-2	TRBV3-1	CASSRLDTGELFF	TGTGCCAGCAGCCGACTAGACACCGGGGAGCTGTTTTTT
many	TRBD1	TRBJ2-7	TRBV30	CAWRAPGQGYEQYF	TGTGCCTGGAGGGCCCCCGGACAGGGCTACGAGCAGTACTTC
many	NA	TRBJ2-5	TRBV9	CASSGDGRYQETQYF	TGTGCCAGCAGCGGAGATGGCAGGTACCAAGAGACCCAGTACTTC
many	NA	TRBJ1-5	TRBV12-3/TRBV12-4	CASSLPGPINQPQHF	TGTGCCAGCAGTTTACCGGGTCCCATAAATCAGCCCCAGCATTTT
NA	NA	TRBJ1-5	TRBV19	CASSDYRGSGNQPQHF	TGTGCCAGTAGTGACTACCGGGGGAGTGGCAATCAGCCCCAGCATTTT
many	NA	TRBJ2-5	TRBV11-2	CASSTNQETQYF	TGTGCCAGCAGTACAAACCAAGAGACCCAGTACTTC
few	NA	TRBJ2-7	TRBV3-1	CASSQQGEFYEQYF	TGTGCCAGCAGCCAGCAAGGAGAATTCTACGAGCAGTACTTC
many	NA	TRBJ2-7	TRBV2	CASRSADSSYEQYF	TGTGCCAGCAGATCCGCAGATAGCTCCTACGAGCAGTACTTC
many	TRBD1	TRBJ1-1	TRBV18	CASSPRTGEGFF	TGTGCCAGCTCACCACGGACAGGGGAAGGTTTCTTT
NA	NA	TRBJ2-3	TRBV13	CASSTLGSDTQYF	TGTGCCAGCAGCACCTTAGGCTCCGATACGCAGTATTTT
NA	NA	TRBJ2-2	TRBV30	CAWSGRGTGELFF	TGTGCCTGGTCGGGTAGGGGGACCGGGGAGCTGTTTTTT
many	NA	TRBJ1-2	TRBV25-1	CASSDFFGGYGYTF	TGTGCCAGCAGTGACTTCTTTGGGGGCTATGGCTACACCTTC
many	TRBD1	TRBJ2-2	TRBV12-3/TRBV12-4	CASSLGDRVRVMAGELFF	TGTGCCAGCAGTTTAGGGGACAGGGTTCGTGTCATGGCCGGGGAGCTGTTTTTT
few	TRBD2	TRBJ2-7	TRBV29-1	CSVARTSGYEQYF	TGCAGCGTAGCCCGGACTAGCGGCTACGAGCAGTACTTC
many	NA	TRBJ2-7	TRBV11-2	CASSLGDSYEQYF	TGTGCCAGCAGCTTAGGAGATTCCTACGAGCAGTACTTC
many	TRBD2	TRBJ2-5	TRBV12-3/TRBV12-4	CASSFVPSGREGTQYF	TGTGCCAGCAGTTTTGTTCCTAGCGGGAGGGAGGGGACCCAGTACTTC
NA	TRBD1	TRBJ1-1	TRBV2	CASRDRVTEAYF	TGTGCCAGCAGGGACAGGGTAACTGAAGCTTACTTT
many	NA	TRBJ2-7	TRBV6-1	CASSETSYEQYF	TGTGCCAGCAGTGAAACTTCATACGAGCAGTACTTC
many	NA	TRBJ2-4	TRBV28	CASSFLVGAKNIQYF	TGTGCCAGCAGTTTCTTGGTCGGGGCCAAAAACATTCAGTACTTC
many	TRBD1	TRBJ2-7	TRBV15	CATSSHSGTASYEQYF	TGTGCCACCAGCAGTCATTCCGGGACAGCCTCCTACGAGCAGTACTTC
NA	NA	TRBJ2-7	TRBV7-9	CASSLTNSLTGPSYEQYF	TGTGCCAGCAGCTTAACCAACTCGTTGACAGGACCCTCCTACGAGCAGTACTTC
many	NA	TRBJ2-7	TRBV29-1	CSVSDSYEQYF	TGCAGCGTGAGCGACAGCTACGAGCAGTACTTC
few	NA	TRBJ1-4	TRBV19	CASRDSSATNEKLFF	TGTGCCAGCAGAGACAGTTCGGCAACTAATGAAAAACTGTTTTTT
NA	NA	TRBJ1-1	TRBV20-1	CSARGPGRRTEAFF	TGCAGTGCTAGAGGTCCGGGGCGGAGAACTGAAGCTTTCTTT
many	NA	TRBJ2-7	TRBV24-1	CATSPGVGYEQYF	TGTGCCACCAGCCCGGGGGTCGGTTACGAGCAGTACTTC
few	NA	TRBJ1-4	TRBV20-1	CSASLEDEKLFF	TGCAGTGCTAGTTTGGAGGATGAAAAACTGTTTTTT
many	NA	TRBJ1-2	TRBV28	CASSLSSAWGYTF	TGTGCCAGCAGTTTGTCCTCCGCTTGGGGCTACACCTTC
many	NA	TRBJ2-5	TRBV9	CASSVGGGSEETQYF	TGTGCCAGCAGCGTAGGAGGAGGTAGCGAGGAGACCCAGTACTTC
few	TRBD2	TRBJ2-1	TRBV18	CASSVGLAGFNEQFF	TGTGCCAGCTCCGTCGGGCTAGCGGGTTTCAATGAGCAGTTCTTC
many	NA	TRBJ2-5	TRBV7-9	CASSLTPEQTQYF	TGTGCCAGCAGCTTAACTCCAGAGCAGACCCAGTACTTC
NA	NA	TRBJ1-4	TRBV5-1	CASSPGIFLGDEKLFF	TGCGCCAGCAGCCCAGGGATTTTCTTGGGGGATGAAAAACTGTTTTTT